A selection of T cell receptor beta chains follows, all from one sample in a study of CD8+CD57+ T cells in acquired aplastic anemia. TCRdb ran MiXCR on the reads and lists one entry per CDR3 protein. This table has under 200,000 distinct CDR3 sequences, approximately 48% appearing once. Sequenced input: sorted CD4+, CD8+, or CD8+CD57+ T cells (not recorded which) from PBMCs. The receptors were gathered from a human donor with aplastic anemia. The CDR3 runs from the conserved cysteine through the conserved F or W. D genes are given only for firm matches. Size tells how often a clone was seen (once, few, many) or the class of an expanded clone, and some rows leave it out.

CAISESSRSARVEAFF TGTGCCATCAGTGAGTCGAGTCGGAGTGCACGAGTTGAAGCTTTCTTT TRBV10-3 few NA TRBJ1-1 16
CASRGLGNEQFF TGTGCCAGCAGAGGCTTGGGGAATGAGCAGTTCTTC TRBV6-2/TRBV6-3 many NA TRBJ2-1 12
CASNGQPNQPQHF TGTGCCAGCAATGGACAGCCCAATCAGCCCCAGCATTTT TRBV7-2 once NA TRBJ1-5 13
CASSRDYGYTF TGTGCCAGCAGTCGCGACTATGGCTACACCTTC TRBV7-9 NA NA TRBJ1-2 11
CASGGQQETQYF TGTGCCAGCGGAGGACAGCAAGAGACCCAGTACTTC TRBV7-9 once NA TRBJ2-5 12
CASQGTGGATYNEQFF TGCGCCAGCCAGGGGACAGGGGGAGCTACCTACAATGAGCAGTTCTTC TRBV5-1 many TRBD1 TRBJ2-1 16
CASSDGLASRNEQFF TGTGCCAGCAGTGACGGACTAGCCTCAAGGAATGAGCAGTTCTTC TRBV25-1 few TRBD2 TRBJ2-1 15
CASSLGGLANEQFF TGTGCCAGCAGCTTAGGCGGTCTAGCGAATGAGCAGTTCTTC TRBV11-2 NA NA TRBJ2-1 14
CASSPPLGKDRKNSPLHF TGTGCCAGCAGCCCACCACTGGGGAAGGACAGGAAAAATTCACCCCTCCACTTT TRBV9 many TRBD1 TRBJ1-6 18
CATSDRGLEEAQYF TGTGCCACCAGTGATCGGGGGTTGGAAGAGGCCCAGTACTTC TRBV24-1 NA NA TRBJ2-5 14
CASSYSIGRTEASF TGTGCCAGCAGTTACTCGATCGGGCGCACTGAAGCTTCCTTT TRBV6-5 NA NA TRBJ1-1 14
CASSVGLAGGAEETQYF TGTGCCAGCAGTGTGGGGCTAGCGGGGGGGGCGGAAGAGACCCAGTACTTC TRBV2 NA TRBD2 TRBJ2-5 17
CASSLRTGGNEQYF TGTGCCAGCTCACTCCGGACAGGGGGCAACGAGCAGTACTTC TRBV18 many TRBD1 TRBJ2-7 14
CASSLLEGQGASPLHF TGTGCCAGCAGCTTACTGGAGGGACAGGGTGCATCACCCCTCCACTTT TRBV13 many TRBD1 TRBJ1-6 16
CASSESWGNQPQHF TGCGCCAGCAGTGAGTCTTGGGGCAATCAGCCCCAGCATTTT TRBV10-1 NA NA TRBJ1-5 14
CAISVRTGDYGYTF TGTGCCATCAGTGTACGAACAGGCGATTATGGCTACACCTTC TRBV10-3 NA NA TRBJ1-2 14
CASSLSSTGSGQPQHF TGTGCCAGCTCACTCAGCTCTACAGGGTCTGGGCAGCCCCAGCATTTT TRBV18 NA NA TRBJ1-5 16
CASSLDRLYEQYF TGTGCCAGCAGTTTAGACAGGCTGTACGAGCAGTACTTC TRBV28 many NA TRBJ2-7 13
CASSLASGVAGANVLTF TGCGCCAGCAGCTTGGCGTCAGGAGTAGCGGGGGCCAACGTCCTGACTTTC TRBV5-1 many NA TRBJ2-6 17
CASSREGGGNYGYTF TGCGCCAGCAGCCGAGAGGGTGGGGGGAACTATGGCTACACCTTC TRBV4-1 many NA TRBJ1-2 15
CAWRKDRVSGNTIYF TGTGCCTGGAGAAAAGACAGGGTCTCTGGAAACACCATATATTTT TRBV30 many TRBD1 TRBJ1-3 15
CASSPRTGKNEQFF TGTGCCAGCAGCCCCCGGACAGGGAAGAATGAGCAGTTCTTC TRBV7-2 many TRBD1 TRBJ2-1 14
CASSSGALYEQYF TGTGCCAGCAGCTCTGGAGCGCTTTACGAGCAGTACTTC TRBV7-2 NA NA TRBJ2-7 13
CASSFSGLSNQPQHF TGTGCCAGCAGTTTTTCAGGGTTGAGCAATCAGCCCCAGCATTTT TRBV27 few NA TRBJ1-5 15
CASSKGQSNSPLHF TGTGCCAGCAGCAAGGGACAAAGTAATTCACCCCTCCACTTT TRBV7-2 NA NA TRBJ1-6 14
CASSLAGAGGLETQYF TGTGCCAGCAGCTTAGCGGGAGCGGGGGGGCTCGAGACCCAGTACTTC TRBV7-8 many TRBD2 TRBJ2-5 16
CSARDPAGPGTDTQYF TGCAGTGCTAGAGATCCAGCGGGGCCTGGCACAGATACGCAGTATTTT TRBV20-1 NA TRBD2 TRBJ2-3 16
CASSNTEYSNQPQHF TGTGCCAGCAGCAACACCGAATATAGCAATCAGCCCCAGCATTTT TRBV7-8 many NA TRBJ1-5 15
CAIRDDRGRNIQYF TGTGCCATCAGAGACGACAGGGGGCGGAACATTCAGTACTTC TRBV10-3 NA TRBD1 TRBJ2-4 14
CASSIGRQAYEQYF TGTGCCAGTAGTATAGGACGCCAGGCCTACGAGCAGTACTTC TRBV19 NA NA TRBJ2-7 14